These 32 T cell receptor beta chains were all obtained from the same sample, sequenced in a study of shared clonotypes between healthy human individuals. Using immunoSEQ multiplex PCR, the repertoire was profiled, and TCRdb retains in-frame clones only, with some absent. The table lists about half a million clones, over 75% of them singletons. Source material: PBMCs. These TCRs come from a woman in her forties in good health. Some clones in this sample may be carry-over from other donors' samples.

CDR3 sequence reads: CASSLSAGHGQPQHF. CDR3 in DNA: TGTGCCAGCAGTTTATCGGCGGGTCACGGTCAGCCCCAGCATTTT. This chain links TRBV28 with TRBJ1-5; D not certain. The V end was cut by 1 base, the J end by 6 bases, with 13 bases between. This CDR3 comprises 15 residues. The germline gives CDR1 MDHEN, CDR2 SYDVKM.

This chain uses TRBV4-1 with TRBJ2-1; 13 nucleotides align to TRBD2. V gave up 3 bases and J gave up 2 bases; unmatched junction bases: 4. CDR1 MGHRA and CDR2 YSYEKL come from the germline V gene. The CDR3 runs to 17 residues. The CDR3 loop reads CASSHGGLAGAYNEQFF. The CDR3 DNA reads TGCGCCAGCAGCCATGGCGGACTAGCGGGAGCCTACAATGAGCAGTTCTTC.

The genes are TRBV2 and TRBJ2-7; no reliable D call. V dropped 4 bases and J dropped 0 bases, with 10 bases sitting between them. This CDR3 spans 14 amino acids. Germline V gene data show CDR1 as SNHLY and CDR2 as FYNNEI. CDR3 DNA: TGTGCCAGCAGTGTTGGGGTTTCCTCCTACGAGCAGTACTTC. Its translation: CASSVGVSSYEQYF.

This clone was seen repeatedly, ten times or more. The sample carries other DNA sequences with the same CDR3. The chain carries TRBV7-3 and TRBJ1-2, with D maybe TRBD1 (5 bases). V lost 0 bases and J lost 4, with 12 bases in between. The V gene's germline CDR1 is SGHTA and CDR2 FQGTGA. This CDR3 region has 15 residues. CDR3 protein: CASSLTGTSLYGYTF. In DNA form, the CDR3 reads TGTGCCAGCAGCTTAACCGGGACGTCCCTCTATGGCTACACCTTC.

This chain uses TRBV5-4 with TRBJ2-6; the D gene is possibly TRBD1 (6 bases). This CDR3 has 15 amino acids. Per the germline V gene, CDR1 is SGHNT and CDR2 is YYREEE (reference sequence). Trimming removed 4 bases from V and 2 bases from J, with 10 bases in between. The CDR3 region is CASSLQGPGANVLTF. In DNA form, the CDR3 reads TGTGCCAGCAGCCTACAGGGACCTGGGGCCAACGTCCTGACTTTC.

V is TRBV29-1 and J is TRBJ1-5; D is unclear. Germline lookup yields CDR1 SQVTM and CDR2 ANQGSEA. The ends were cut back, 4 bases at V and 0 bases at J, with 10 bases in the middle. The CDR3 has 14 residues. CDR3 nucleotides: TGCAGCGTTGGGGCAGTCAATAGCAATCAGCCCCAGCATTTT. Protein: CSVGAVNSNQPQHF.

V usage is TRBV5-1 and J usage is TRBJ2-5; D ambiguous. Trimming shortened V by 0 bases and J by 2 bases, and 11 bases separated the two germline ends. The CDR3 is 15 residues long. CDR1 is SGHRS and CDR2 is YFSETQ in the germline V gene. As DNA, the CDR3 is TGCGCCAGCAGCTTGGCCGTGACTGATCAAGAGACCCAGTACTTC. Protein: CASSLAVTDQETQYF. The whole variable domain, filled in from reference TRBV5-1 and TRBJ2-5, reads KAGVTQTPRYLIKTRGQQVTLSCSPISGHRSVSWYQQTPGQGLQFLFEYFSETQRNKGNFPGRFSGRQFSNSRSEMNVSTLELGDSALYLCASSLAVTDQETQYFGPGTRLLVL.

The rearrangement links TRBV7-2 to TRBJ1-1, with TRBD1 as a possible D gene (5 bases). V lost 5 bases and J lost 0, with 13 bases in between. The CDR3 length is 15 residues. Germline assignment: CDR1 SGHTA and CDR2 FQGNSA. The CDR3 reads CASSPQAEMNTEAFF. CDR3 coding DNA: TGTGCCAGCAGCCCACAGGCTGAGATGAACACTGAAGCTTTCTTT.

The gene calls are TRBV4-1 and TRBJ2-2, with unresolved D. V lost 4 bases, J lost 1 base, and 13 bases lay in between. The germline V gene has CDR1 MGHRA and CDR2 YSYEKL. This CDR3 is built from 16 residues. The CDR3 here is CASSLLGTLNTGELFF. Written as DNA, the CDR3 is TGCGCCAGCAGCCTCCTCGGAACTTTGAACACCGGGGAGCTGTTTTTT.

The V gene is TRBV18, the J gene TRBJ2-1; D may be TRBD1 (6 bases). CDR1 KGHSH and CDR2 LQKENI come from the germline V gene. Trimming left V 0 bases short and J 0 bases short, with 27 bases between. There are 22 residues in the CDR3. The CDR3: CASSPPSFLRSQGINSYNEQFF. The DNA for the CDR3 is TGTGCCAGCTCACCACCGAGCTTCTTAAGATCACAGGGAATCAACTCCTACAATGAGCAGTTCTTC.

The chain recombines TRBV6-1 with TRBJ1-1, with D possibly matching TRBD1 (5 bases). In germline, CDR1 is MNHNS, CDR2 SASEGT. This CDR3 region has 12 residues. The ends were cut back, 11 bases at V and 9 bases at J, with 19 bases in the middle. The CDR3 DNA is TGTGCCGGGCGTACCGGGGACGGGAAAGCTTTCTTT. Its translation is CAGRTGDGKAFF.

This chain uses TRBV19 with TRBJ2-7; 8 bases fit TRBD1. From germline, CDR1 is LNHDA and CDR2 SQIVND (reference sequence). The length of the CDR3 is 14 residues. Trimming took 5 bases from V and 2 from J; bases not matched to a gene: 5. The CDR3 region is CASSPRTGPYEQYF. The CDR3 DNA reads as TGTGCCAGTAGTCCGCGGACAGGGCCCTACGAGCAGTACTTC.

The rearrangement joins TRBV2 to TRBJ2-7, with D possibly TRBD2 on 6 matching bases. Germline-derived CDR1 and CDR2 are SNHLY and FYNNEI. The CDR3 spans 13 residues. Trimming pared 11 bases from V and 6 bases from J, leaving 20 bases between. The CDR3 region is CALGGGEVGEQYF. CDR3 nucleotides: TGTGCCTTAGGTGGAGGGGAAGTTGGCGAGCAGTACTTC.

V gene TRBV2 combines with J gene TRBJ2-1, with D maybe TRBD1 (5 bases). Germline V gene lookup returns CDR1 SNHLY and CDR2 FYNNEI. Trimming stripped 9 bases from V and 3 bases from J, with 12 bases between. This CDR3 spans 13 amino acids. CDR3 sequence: CARKGSFYNEQFF. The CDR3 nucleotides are TGTGCCAGAAAGGGGTCTTTCTACAATGAGCAGTTCTTC. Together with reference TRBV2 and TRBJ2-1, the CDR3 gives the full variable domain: EPEVTQTPSHQVTQMGQEVILRCVPISNHLYFYWYRQILGQKVEFLVSFYNNEISEKSEIFDDQFSVERPDGSNFTLKIRSTKLEDSAMYFCARKGSFYNEQFFGPGTRLTVL.

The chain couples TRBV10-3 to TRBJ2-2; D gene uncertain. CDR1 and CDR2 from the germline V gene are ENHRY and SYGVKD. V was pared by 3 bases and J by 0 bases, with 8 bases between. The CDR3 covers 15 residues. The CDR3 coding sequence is TGTGCCATCAGTGACTGGCTAACGAACACCGGGGAGCTGTTTTTT. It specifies CAISDWLTNTGELFF.

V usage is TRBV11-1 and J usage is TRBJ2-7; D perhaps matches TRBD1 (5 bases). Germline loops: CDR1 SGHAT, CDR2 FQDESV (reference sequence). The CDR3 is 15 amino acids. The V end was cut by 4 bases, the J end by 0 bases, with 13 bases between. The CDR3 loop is CASSSPGIPSYEQYF. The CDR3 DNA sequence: TGTGCCAGCAGCTCCCCAGGGATACCCTCCTACGAGCAGTACTTC.

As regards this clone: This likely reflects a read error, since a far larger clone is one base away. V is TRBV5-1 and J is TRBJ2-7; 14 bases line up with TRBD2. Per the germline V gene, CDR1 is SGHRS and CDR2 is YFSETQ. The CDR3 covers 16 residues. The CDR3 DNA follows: TGCGCCAGCAGCCCGGGACTAGCGGGAGTTGCGTACGAGCAGGACTTC. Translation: CASSPGLAGVAYEQDF. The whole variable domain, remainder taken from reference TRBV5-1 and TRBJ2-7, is KAGVTQTPRYLIKTRGQQVTLSCSPISGHRSVSWYQQTPGQGLQFLFEYFSETQRNKGNFPGRFSGRQFSNSRSEMNVSTLELGDSALYLCASSPGLAGVAYEQDFGPGTRLTVT.

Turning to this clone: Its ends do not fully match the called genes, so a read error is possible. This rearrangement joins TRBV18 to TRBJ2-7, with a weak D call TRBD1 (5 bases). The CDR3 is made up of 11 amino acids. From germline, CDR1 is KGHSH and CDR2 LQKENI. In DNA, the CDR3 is TGTACCAGCTCACCAGGGCACGAGCAGTACTTC. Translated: CTSSPGHEQYF. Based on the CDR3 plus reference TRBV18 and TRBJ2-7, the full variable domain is NAGVMQNPRHLVRRRGQEARLRCSPMKGHSHVYWYRQLPEEGLKFMVYLQKENIIDESGMPKERFSAEFPKEGPSILRIQQVVRGDSAAYFCTSSPGHEQYFGPGTRLTVT.

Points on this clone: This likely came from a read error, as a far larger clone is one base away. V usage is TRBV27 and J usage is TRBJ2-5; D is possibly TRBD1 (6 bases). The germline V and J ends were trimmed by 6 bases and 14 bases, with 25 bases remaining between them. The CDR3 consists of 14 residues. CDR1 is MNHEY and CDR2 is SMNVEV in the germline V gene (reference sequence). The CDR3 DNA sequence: TGTGCCAGCAGCCTTAACAGGGCAGGGTACGAGCATTACTTC. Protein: CASSLNRAGYEHYF.

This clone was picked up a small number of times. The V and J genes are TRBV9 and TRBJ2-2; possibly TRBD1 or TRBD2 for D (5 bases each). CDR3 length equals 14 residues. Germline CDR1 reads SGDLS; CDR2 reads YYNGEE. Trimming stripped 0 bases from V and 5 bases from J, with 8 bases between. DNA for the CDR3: TGTGCCAGCAGCGTAGGCTGGGGGACCGGGGAGCTGTTTTTT. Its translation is CASSVGWGTGELFF.

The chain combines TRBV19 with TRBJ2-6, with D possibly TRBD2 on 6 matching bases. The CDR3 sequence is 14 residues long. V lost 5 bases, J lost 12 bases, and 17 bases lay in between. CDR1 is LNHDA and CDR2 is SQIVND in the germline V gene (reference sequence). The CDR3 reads CASSGLGGPPVLTF. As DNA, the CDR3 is TGTGCCAGTAGTGGCCTGGGAGGCCCCCCCGTCCTGACTTTC.

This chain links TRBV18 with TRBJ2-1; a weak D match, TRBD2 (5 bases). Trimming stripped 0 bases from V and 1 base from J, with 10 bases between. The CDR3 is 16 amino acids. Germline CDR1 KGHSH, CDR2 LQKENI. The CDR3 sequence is CASSPPGSGSYNEQFF. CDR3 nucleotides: TGTGCCAGCTCACCACCGGGGAGTGGATCCTACAATGAGCAGTTCTTC.

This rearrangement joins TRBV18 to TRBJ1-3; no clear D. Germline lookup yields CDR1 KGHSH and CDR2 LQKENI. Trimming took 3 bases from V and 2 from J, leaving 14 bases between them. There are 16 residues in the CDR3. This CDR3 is CASSPVSEPTGNTIYF. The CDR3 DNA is TGTGCCAGCTCACCCGTATCCGAGCCAACTGGAAACACCATATATTTT. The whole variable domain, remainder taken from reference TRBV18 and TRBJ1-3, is NAGVMQNPRHLVRRRGQEARLRCSPMKGHSHVYWYRQLPEEGLKFMVYLQKENIIDESGMPKERFSAEFPKEGPSILRIQQVVRGDSAAYFCASSPVSEPTGNTIYFGEGSWLTVV.

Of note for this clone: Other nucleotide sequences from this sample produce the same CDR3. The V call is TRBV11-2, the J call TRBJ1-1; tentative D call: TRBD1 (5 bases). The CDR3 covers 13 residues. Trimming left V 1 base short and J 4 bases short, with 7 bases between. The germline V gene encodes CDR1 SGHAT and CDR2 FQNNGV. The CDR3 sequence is CASSLVGGTEAFF. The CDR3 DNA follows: TGTGCCAGCAGCTTAGTGGGGGGCACTGAAGCTTTCTTT.

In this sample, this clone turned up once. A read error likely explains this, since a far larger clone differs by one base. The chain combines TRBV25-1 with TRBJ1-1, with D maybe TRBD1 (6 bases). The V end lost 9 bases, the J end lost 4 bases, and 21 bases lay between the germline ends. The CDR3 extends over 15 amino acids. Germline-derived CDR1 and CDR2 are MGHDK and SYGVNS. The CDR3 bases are TGTGCCAGTGTCCCTGGGGGCGCGGGGAGCACTGAAGCTTTCTTT. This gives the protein CASVPGGAGSTEAFF.

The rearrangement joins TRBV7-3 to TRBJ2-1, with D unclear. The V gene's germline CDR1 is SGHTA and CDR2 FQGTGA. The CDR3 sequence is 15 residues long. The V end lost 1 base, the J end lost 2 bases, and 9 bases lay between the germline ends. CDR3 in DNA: TGTGCCAGCAGCTTAAGTAGTCTCCCCTACAATGAGCAGTTCTTC. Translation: CASSLSSLPYNEQFF.

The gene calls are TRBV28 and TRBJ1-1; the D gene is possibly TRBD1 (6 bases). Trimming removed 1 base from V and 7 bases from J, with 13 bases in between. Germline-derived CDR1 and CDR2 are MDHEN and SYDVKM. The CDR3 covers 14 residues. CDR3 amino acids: CASSLLGDRNEAFF. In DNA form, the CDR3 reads TGTGCCAGCAGTTTATTGGGAGACAGGAATGAAGCTTTCTTT.

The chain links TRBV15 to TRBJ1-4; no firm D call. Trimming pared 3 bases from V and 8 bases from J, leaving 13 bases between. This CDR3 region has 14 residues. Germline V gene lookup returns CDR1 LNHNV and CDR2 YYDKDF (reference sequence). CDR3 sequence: CATSRLGQREKLFF. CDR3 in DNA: TGTGCCACCAGCAGGCTCGGGCAGAGGGAAAAACTGTTTTTT.

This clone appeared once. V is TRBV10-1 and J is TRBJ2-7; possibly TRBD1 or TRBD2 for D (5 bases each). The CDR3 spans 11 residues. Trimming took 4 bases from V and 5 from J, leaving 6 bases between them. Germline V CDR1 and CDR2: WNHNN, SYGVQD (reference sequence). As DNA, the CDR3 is TGCGCCAGCAGTGTGGGGGACGAGCAGTACTTC. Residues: CASSVGDEQYF.

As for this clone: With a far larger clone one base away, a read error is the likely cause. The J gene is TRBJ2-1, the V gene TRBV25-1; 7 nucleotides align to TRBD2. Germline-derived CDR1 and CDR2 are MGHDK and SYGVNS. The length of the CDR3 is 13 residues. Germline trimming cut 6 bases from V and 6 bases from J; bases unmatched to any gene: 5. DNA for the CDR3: TGTGCCAGCAGGGAACTAGCGCCCAATGAGCAGTTCTTC. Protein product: CASRELAPNEQFF.

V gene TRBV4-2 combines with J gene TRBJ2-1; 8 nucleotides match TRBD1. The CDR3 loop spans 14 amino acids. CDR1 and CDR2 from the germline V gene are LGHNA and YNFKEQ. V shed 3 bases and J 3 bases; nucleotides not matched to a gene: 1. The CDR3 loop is CASSQDRDYNEQFF. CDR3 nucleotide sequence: TGTGCCAGCAGCCAGGACAGGGACTACAATGAGCAGTTCTTC.

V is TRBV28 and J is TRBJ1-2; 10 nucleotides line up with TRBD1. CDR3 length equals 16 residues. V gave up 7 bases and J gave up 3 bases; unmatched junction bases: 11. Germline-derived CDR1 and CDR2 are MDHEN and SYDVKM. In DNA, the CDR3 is TGTGCCAGCACTAACCCCTCGACAGGGGGCTACTATGGCTACACCTTC. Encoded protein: CASTNPSTGGYYGYTF.